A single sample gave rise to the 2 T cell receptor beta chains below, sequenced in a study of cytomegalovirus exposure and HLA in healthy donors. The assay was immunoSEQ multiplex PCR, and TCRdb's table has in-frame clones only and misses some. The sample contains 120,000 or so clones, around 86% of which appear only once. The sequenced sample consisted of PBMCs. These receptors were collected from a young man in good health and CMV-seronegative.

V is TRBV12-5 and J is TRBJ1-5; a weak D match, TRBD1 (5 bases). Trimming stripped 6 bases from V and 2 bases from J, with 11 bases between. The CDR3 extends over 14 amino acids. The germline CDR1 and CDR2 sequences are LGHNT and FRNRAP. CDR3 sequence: CASGAGTGNQPQHF. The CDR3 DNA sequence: TGTGCTAGTGGAGCGGGGACGGGCAATCAGCCCCAGCATTTT.

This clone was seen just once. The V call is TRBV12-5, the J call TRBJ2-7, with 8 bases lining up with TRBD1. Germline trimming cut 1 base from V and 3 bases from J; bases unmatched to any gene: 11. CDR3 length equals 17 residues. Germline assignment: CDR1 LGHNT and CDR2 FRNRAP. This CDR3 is CASGLATGTGPNYEQYF. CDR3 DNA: TGTGCTAGTGGTTTGGCTACCGGGACAGGACCCAACTACGAGCAGTACTTC.